The 14 T cell receptor beta chains presented below share a single source sample, sequenced in a study of early T cells in non-severe SARS-CoV-2 infection. A single record per CDR3 protein comes from TCRdb applying MiXCR to the 5' RACE reads. The sample yields roughly 48,000 distinct CDR3 sequences, about 4% seen once. Sample: whole blood. The receptors here all came from an adult who was a healthcare worker with PCR-confirmed SARS-CoV-2 infection or an uninfected control (not recorded which).

This clonotype was detected many times. This chain connects TRBV7-9 to TRBJ2-1, with D possibly matching TRBD2 (5 bases). The length of the CDR3 is 13 residues. Trimming cost V 1 base and J 8 bases, with 9 bases left between them. Germline V gene lookup returns CDR1 SEHNR and CDR2 FQNEAQ (reference sequence). CDR3 sequence (DNA): TGTGCCAGCAGCTTAGACGCGGGCGATGAGCAGTTCTTC. This gives the protein CASSLDAGDEQFF.

The sample holds many counts of this clonotype. V is TRBV25-1 and J is TRBJ2-1; a weak D match, TRBD2 (6 bases). From germline, CDR1 is MGHDK and CDR2 SYGVNS. Trimming removed 9 bases at V and 10 bases at J, with 13 bases between. The CDR3 is 11 residues long. The CDR3 spells CASGGAGEQFF. As DNA, the CDR3 is TGTGCCAGTGGCGGGGCGGGCGAGCAGTTCTTC.

This clonotype was seen many times. The chain combines TRBV7-2 with TRBJ2-3, with 7 bases lining up with TRBD2. With V trimmed by 5 bases and J by 4 bases, 9 bases remained unmatched. This CDR3 spans 15 amino acids. CDR1 is SGHTA and CDR2 is FQGNSA in the germline V gene. This CDR3 is CASSIGAGVADTQYF. The CDR3 coding sequence is TGTGCCAGCAGCATAGGTGCGGGAGTGGCAGATACGCAGTATTTT.

This clonotype was seen repeatedly, ten times or more. This sequence joins TRBV3-2 and TRBJ1-4; the table's D call TRBD1 went unverified against the DNA. TRBV3-2 counts as a pseudogene. The CDR3 covers 14 residues. The CDR3 here is CASSRGGTNEKLFF. CDR3 bases: TGTGCCAGCAGCCGCGGGGGGACTAATGAAAAACTGTTTTTT.

This clonotype has a count of ten or more. V gene TRBV12-3 or TRBV12-4 combines with J gene TRBJ2-3; 10 bases fit TRBD2. J was trimmed by 1 base and V by 3 bases; bases with no gene match: 1. The length of the CDR3 is 15 residues. The CDR3 region is CASSFLAGGTDTQYF. Written as DNA, the CDR3 is TGTGCCAGCAGTTTTCTAGCGGGAGGCACAGATACGCAGTATTTT.

CDR3 region: CASSWTRVSYNEQFF. The CDR3 coding sequence is TGCGCCAGCAGCTGGACTAGAGTCTCCTACAATGAGCAGTTCTTC. V and J are TRBV5-1 and TRBJ2-1; TRBD2 agrees at 7 bases. V shed 3 bases and J 0 bases; nucleotides not matched to a gene: 3. Germline CDR1 reads SGHRS; CDR2 reads YFSETQ. The CDR3 loop spans 15 amino acids.

This clonotype came up many times. The V and J genes are TRBV6-6 and TRBJ2-7; unclear D gene. There are 11 residues in the CDR3. Trimming left V 3 bases short and J 6 bases short, with 6 bases between. Germline V CDR1 and CDR2: MNHNY, SVGAGI (reference sequence). CDR3: CASSYRIEQYF. The CDR3 nucleotides read TGTGCCAGCAGTTATAGGATCGAGCAGTACTTC.

This clonotype has ten or more counts. The chain combines TRBV5-1 with TRBJ1-3; the D gene is possibly TRBD1 (5 bases). Trimming took off 3 bases at V and 0 bases at J, with 16 bases between the two ends. The CDR3 runs 17 residues. Germline lookup yields CDR1 SGHRS and CDR2 YFSETQ. CDR3 amino acids: CASSYSGPRGSGNTIYF. CDR3 sequence (DNA): TGCGCCAGCAGCTACTCCGGTCCGAGGGGCTCTGGAAACACCATATATTTT.

This clonotype was seen repeatedly, ten times or more. This rearrangement joins TRBV20-1 to TRBJ1-1; D unclear. Germline lookup yields CDR1 DFQATT and CDR2 SNEGSKA (reference sequence). The ends were cut back, 3 bases at V and 3 bases at J, with 17 bases in the middle. The CDR3 is 15 amino acids. The CDR3 bases are TGCAGTGCTAGGAAGGGTGGGGTTAAGGACACTGAAGCTTTCTTT. It translates to CSARKGGVKDTEAFF.

This clonotype was seen ten or more times. This chain uses TRBV6-2 or TRBV6-3 with TRBJ1-2; 9 nucleotides line up with TRBD1. CDR1 is MNHEY, CDR2 SVGEGT, per germline. This CDR3 spans 16 amino acids. V lost 2 bases, J lost 6 bases, and 10 bases stayed unmatched. The CDR3 DNA sequence: TGTGCCAGCAGTTACACCACCGGGACAGGGTGGCATGGCTACACCTTC. Protein product: CASSYTTGTGWHGYTF.

This clonotype was seen a few times. The chain recombines TRBV10-3 with TRBJ2-1; 10 bases map to TRBD1. From germline, CDR1 is ENHRY and CDR2 SYGVKD. The J segment lost 8 bases and the V segment lost 8 bases, leaving 3 bases of the junction unmatched. The CDR3 is 12 amino acids. CDR3 protein: CAIGTGDDEQFF. The CDR3, as DNA: TGTGCCATCGGGACAGGGGATGATGAGCAGTTCTTC.

The CDR3: CASSEPEGLRSYEQYF. CDR3 bases: TGTGCCAGCAGTGAACCGGAGGGCCTTCGCTCCTACGAGCAGTACTTC. V gene TRBV2 combines with J gene TRBJ2-7; perhaps TRBD2 as D (6 bases). Germline loops: CDR1 SNHLY, CDR2 FYNNEI. V was shortened by 2 bases and J by 0 bases, with 14 bases between the two germline ends. There are 16 residues in the CDR3.

In its sample, this clonotype was seen a few times. The chain recombines TRBV6-5 with TRBJ2-2; 9 bases fit TRBD1. Germline V gene data show CDR1 as MNHEY and CDR2 as SVGAGI. V dropped 5 bases and J dropped 6; count of bases not matched to a gene: 10. The CDR3 covers 16 residues. The CDR3 here is CASSPQQGARPGELFF. The CDR3 DNA reads as TGTGCCAGCAGTCCACAACAGGGGGCACGACCCGGGGAGCTGTTTTTT.

This clonotype has just a few counts. CDR3 residues: CASRAPGLVYGYTF. The CDR3 bases are TGTGCCAGCCGCGCTCCGGGACTAGTCTATGGCTACACCTTC. The rearrangement joins TRBV6-2 or TRBV6-3 to TRBJ1-2, with a weak D call TRBD1 (5 bases). The germline V and J ends were trimmed by 8 bases and 4 bases, with 17 bases remaining between them. The V gene's germline CDR1 is MNHEY and CDR2 SVGEGT. The length of the CDR3 is 14 residues.